The 14 T cell receptor beta chains listed next were all sequenced from one sample in a study of post-analysis software for immune sequencing data. Study observations and caveats: Controls showed lower frequencies than patients for a handful of TRBV segments, and TRBV5-6, TRBV5-1 and TRBV20-1 were among these.

These receptors lack a known antigen. Presence of unique molecular identifiers characterized the TCR beta cDNA libraries. TCRdb re-called the PCR reads with MiXCR, one entry per CDR3 protein. Of roughly 570,000 distinct CDR3 sequences listed, around 31% were seen once; the top ten hold about 6%. The sample consisted of blood. The receptors stem from a girl aged 2 to 17 with multiple sclerosis.

This clonotype was seen a handful of times. The chain employs TRBV15 and TRBJ1-1; no firm D call. V was trimmed by 0 bases and J by 8 bases, leaving 10 bases between them. The CDR3 covers 13 residues. The germline V gene has CDR1 LNHNV and CDR2 YYDKDF (reference sequence). CDR3 nucleotides: TGTGCCACCAGCAGAGATCTTTCAGACGAAGCTTTCTTT. It specifies CATSRDLSDEAFF.

The gene calls are TRBV14 and TRBJ1-1, with D perhaps TRBD1 (5 bases). The CDR3 covers 17 residues. V gave up 4 bases and J gave up 3 bases, with 21 bases separating them. The V gene's germline CDR1 is SGHDN and CDR2 FVKESK. CDR3 amino acids: CASSLRGLRRWDTEAFF. CDR3 coding DNA: TGTGCCAGCAGCCTTAGGGGCCTCCGGCGTTGGGACACTGAAGCTTTCTTT.

The rearrangement uses TRBV11-2 and TRBJ2-3; D not certain. This CDR3 is 15 amino acids long. Deletions cut 1 base from V and 4 bases from J, with 12 bases between. Germline values: CDR1 SGHAT, CDR2 FQNNGV. CDR3 amino acids: CASSLGLAAPDTQYF. CDR3 nucleotide sequence: TGTGCCAGCAGCTTAGGGCTGGCCGCCCCAGATACGCAGTATTTT.

This chain connects TRBV5-5 to TRBJ2-3; D remains ambiguous. CDR3 length: 15 amino acids. The germline gives CDR1 SGHKS, CDR2 YYEKEE (reference sequence). V dropped 4 bases and J dropped 0 bases, with 12 bases sitting between them. The DNA for the CDR3 is TGTGCCAGCAGCCCCTCTTTAGCTAGCACAGATACGCAGTATTTT. Protein product: CASSPSLASTDTQYF.

This clonotype was seen only a few times. The chain carries TRBV20-1 and TRBJ2-3; 9 bases fit TRBD1. Germline CDR1 and CDR2: DFQATT and SNEGSKA (reference sequence). The CDR3 loop spans 15 amino acids. The ends lost 5 bases at V and 5 bases at J; junction bases unmatched: 11. The CDR3 bases are TGCAGTGCTTCCACCGGGACAGGGATACGAGATACGCAGTATTTT. This encodes CSASTGTGIRDTQYF.

Note on this clonotype: A clone one base away is much larger, so this may be a read error. This chain uses TRBV12-3 or TRBV12-4 with TRBJ2-3, with unresolved D. The CDR3 has 15 residues. The ends were cut back, 8 bases at V and 2 bases at J, with 17 bases in the middle. The CDR3 sequence is CASSKSESVTDTQYF. CDR3 nucleotide sequence: TGTGCCAGCTCTAAGTCAGAAAGTGTCACAGATACGCAGTATTTT.

Only a few counts were recorded for this clonotype. V gene TRBV21-1 combines with J gene TRBJ1-5. TRBV21-1 is annotated as a pseudogene. This CDR3 region has 16 residues. The CDR3 loop reads CASSKGRARSNQPQHF. Here the CDR3 DNA reads TGTGCCAGCAGCAAAGGTCGGGCAAGGAGCAATCAGCCCCAGCATTTT.

The chain links TRBV25-1 to TRBJ2-1; 8 positions agree with TRBD1. CDR3 length equals 13 residues. With 4 bases clipped from V and 8 bases from J, the junction kept 4 bases outside the gene matches. Per the germline V gene, CDR1 is MGHDK and CDR2 is SYGVNS. CDR3 sequence: CASSGTGIDEQFF. CDR3 DNA: TGTGCCAGCAGTGGGACAGGGATCGATGAGCAGTTCTTC.

This clonotype occurred a few times. The chain employs TRBV11-3 and TRBJ2-5, with a weak D call TRBD2 (7 bases). The CDR3 covers 14 residues. The V and J ends lost 5 bases and 5 bases respectively, with 15 bases between them. Germline V gives CDR1 SGHNT, CDR2 YENEEA. The CDR3, as DNA: TGTGCCAGCAGCAAGAGGGGGGGGACGGAGACCCAGTACTTC. Encoded protein: CASSKRGGTETQYF.

This clonotype came up a few times. V gene TRBV5-6 combines with J gene TRBJ2-4, with D possibly being TRBD2 (5 bases). The tail of the sequence fits TRBJ2-7 better, so the J call may be wrong. This CDR3 comprises 13 residues. The germline gives CDR1 SGHDT, CDR2 YYEEEE. The CDR3 loop reads CASRDWRYYEQYF. The CDR3 DNA reads as TGTGCCAGCAGGGACTGGAGGTACTACGAGCAGTACTTC.

The J gene is TRBJ2-3, the V gene TRBV4-1; D unclear. Germline values: CDR1 MGHRA, CDR2 YSYEKL. Between the trimmed V and J ends, which lost 6 bases and 6 bases, there was a span of 10 bases. The CDR3 runs to 12 residues. The CDR3 DNA follows: TGCGCCAGCAGTCACCCCCATGATACGCAGTATTTT. This translates into CASSHPHDTQYF.

This clonotype has just a few counts. The rearrangement links TRBV2 to TRBJ2-1; no clear D. CDR1 SNHLY and CDR2 FYNNEI come from the germline V gene. V lost 1 base to trimming and J lost 6 bases, with 10 bases between them. The CDR3 runs 14 residues. The chain's CDR3 is CASSEEGSFNEQFF. Written as DNA, the CDR3 is TGTGCCAGCAGTGAAGAAGGGTCGTTCAATGAGCAGTTCTTC.

This clonotype has only a few counts. This chain connects TRBV5-1 to TRBJ2-4; D may correspond to TRBD1 or TRBD2 (5 bases each). The DNA matches TRBJ2-7 better at its end, which makes the J call doubtful. There are 14 residues in the CDR3. Per germline, CDR1 SGHRS and CDR2 YFSETQ. The CDR3 DNA sequence: TGCGCCAGCAGCCGGGACGACGGCTCCTACGAGCAGTACTTC. It codes for CASSRDDGSYEQYF.

This clonotype was counted once. The chain carries TRBV13 and TRBJ2-1; 9 bases are shared with TRBD1. V dropped 3 bases and J dropped 6; count of bases not matched to a gene: 6. Germline CDR1 and CDR2: PRHDT and FYEKMQ (reference sequence). CDR3 length: 15 amino acids. Here the CDR3 DNA reads TGTGCCAGCAGCTTTGAACAGGGGGCTACCAATGAGCAGTTCTTC. Translated, it gives CASSFEQGATNEQFF.